This TCR beta chain was sequenced in a study of neurological immune-mediated disorders. Synthesis of cDNA used 5'RACE (with 10-nucleotide random UMIs). From 15-18 subjects, over 170 million TCR-beta sequences were obtained in each sequencing run. TCRdb fed the 5' RACE reads into MiXCR, producing one record per CDR3 protein. This table has 72,000 or so distinct CDR3 sequences, roughly 18% appearing once. Germline CDR1 reads DFQATT; CDR2 reads SNEGSKA (reference sequence). The CDR3 loop spans 14 amino acids. Deletions cut 3 bases from V and 7 bases from J, with 18 bases between. This clonotype was seen repeatedly, ten times or more.

The sequenced sample was PBMCs. The rearrangement links TRBV20-1 to TRBJ2-5; D ambiguous. The clonotype was recovered from a woman between 40 and 55 years old in good health. The CDR3: CSASPFSDPGTQYF. The CDR3 nucleotides are TGCAGTGCTAGCCCCTTTAGTGACCCGGGGACCCAGTACTTC.